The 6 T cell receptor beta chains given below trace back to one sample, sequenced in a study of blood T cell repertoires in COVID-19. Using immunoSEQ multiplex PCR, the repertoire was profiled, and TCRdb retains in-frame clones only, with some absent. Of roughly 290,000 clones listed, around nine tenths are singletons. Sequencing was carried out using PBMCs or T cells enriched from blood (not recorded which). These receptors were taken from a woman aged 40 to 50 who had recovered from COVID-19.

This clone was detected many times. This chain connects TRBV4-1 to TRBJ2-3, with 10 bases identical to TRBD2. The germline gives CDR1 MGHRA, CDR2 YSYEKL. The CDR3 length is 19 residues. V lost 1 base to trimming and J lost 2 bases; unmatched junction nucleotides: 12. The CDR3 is CASSQGPAGGQETTDTQYF. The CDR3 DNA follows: TGCGCCAGCAGCCAAGGACCAGCGGGAGGGCAAGAAACCACAGATACGCAGTATTTT.

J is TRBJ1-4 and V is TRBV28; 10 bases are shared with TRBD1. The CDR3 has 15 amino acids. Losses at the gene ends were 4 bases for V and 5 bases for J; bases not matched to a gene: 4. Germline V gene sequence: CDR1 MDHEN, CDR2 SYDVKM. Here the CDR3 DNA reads TGTGCCAGCAGTTCTCAGGACAGGGGGAATGAAAAACTGTTTTTT. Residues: CASSSQDRGNEKLFF.

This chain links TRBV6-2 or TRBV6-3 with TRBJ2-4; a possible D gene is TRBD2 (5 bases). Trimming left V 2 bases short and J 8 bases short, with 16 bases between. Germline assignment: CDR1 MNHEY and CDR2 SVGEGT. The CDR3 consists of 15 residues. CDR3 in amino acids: CASSYEAVTRDIQYF. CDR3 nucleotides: TGTGCCAGCAGTTACGAGGCAGTCACGAGGGACATTCAGTACTTC.

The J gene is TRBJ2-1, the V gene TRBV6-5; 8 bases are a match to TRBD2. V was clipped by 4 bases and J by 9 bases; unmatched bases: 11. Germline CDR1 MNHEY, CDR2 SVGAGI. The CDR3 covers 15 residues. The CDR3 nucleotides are TGTGCCAGCAGTTGGCAAGGAGGGACTAGGGGTGAGCAGTTCTTC. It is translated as CASSWQGGTRGEQFF.

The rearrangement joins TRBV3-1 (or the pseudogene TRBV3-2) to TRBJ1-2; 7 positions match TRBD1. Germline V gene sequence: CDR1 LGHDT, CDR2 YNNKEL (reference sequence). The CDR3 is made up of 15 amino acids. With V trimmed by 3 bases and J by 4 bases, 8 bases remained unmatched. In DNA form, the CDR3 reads TGTGCCAGCAGCCACTGGGACAGAGAGCGCTATGGCTACACCTTC. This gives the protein CASSHWDRERYGYTF.

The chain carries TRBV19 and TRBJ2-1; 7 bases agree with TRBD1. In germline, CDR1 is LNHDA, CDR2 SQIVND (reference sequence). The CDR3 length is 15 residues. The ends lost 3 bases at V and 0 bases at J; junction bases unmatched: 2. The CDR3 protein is CASSMDRSSYNEQFF. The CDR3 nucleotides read TGTGCCAGTAGTATGGACAGGAGCTCCTACAATGAGCAGTTCTTC.